Shown below are 18 T cell receptor beta chains from a single sample sequenced in a study of beta chain features in type 1 diabetes. The entirety of the isolated RNA underwent reverse transcription, so expressed TCRB transcripts were sequenced. Some clones are missing from TCRdb's copy, which holds only in-frame ones; the method was immunoSEQ multiplex PCR. Among around 710,000 clones, under 15% were seen once, and the ten largest hold roughly 0.12%. Overall study results and limits: Type 1 diabetes patients showed a moderate but significant shortening of TCRB CDR3s in all four CD4+ subsets.

These receptors have no identified antigens. Sample: naive CD4+ T cells from blood. These receptors all come from a man younger than 45 with type 1 diabetes.

There are a few counts of this clone. A read error may produce the germline difference seen at one junction end. This rearrangement joins TRBV6-5 to TRBJ2-5; no clear D. This CDR3 region has 11 residues. CDR1 is MNHEY and CDR2 is SVGAGI in the germline V gene. The CDR3 coding sequence is TGTGCCATCAGTGAGAGGGAGACCCAGTACTTC. Its protein product is CAISERETQYF.

This clone was counted a few times. The rearrangement joins TRBV4-3 to TRBJ1-3; D not certain. Trimming took off 6 bases at V and 1 base at J, with 19 bases between the two ends. The CDR3 loop spans 17 amino acids. Germline V gives CDR1 LGHNA, CDR2 YSLEER. The CDR3 DNA reads as TGCGCCAGCAGTCTCGATGGCGGGATAAAATCTGGAAACACCATATATTTT. This translates into CASSLDGGIKSGNTIYF.

The chain joins TRBV7-9 to TRBJ2-7; D is possibly TRBD2 (5 bases). The V end was cut by 2 bases, the J end by 7 bases, with 9 bases between. The CDR3 is made up of 12 amino acids. Germline loops: CDR1 SEHNR, CDR2 FQNEAQ (reference sequence). The CDR3 protein is CASSLLPGEQYF. CDR3 DNA sequence: TGTGCCAGCAGCTTATTACCGGGAGAGCAGTACTTC.

Concerning this clone: The identical CDR3 is also encoded by other nucleotide sequences in the sample. The chain carries TRBV9 and TRBJ1-2; D is ambiguous. The CDR3 has 13 residues. V was pared by 0 bases and J by 2 bases, with 5 bases between. Germline assignment: CDR1 SGDLS and CDR2 YYNGEE. In DNA form, the CDR3 reads TGTGCCAGCAGCGTAGAGGTCAACTATGGCTACACCTTC. It yields the protein CASSVEVNYGYTF.

This clone has just a few counts. The genes are TRBV20-1 and TRBJ2-3; no firm D call. Germline values: CDR1 DFQATT, CDR2 SNEGSKA (reference sequence). CDR3 size: 10 residues. The V end lost 4 bases, the J end lost 7 bases, and 6 bases lay between the germline ends. The DNA for the CDR3 is TGCAGTGCTAACGGAAATACGCAGTATTTT. Translated: CSANGNTQYF.

V usage is TRBV29-1 and J usage is TRBJ2-3; 13 nucleotides align to TRBD2. This CDR3 comprises 16 residues. Germline values: CDR1 SQVTM, CDR2 ANQGSEA. With V trimmed by 3 bases and J by 9 bases, 12 bases remained unmatched. The DNA of the CDR3 is TGCAGCGTTGAGACTAGCGGGGGGTCCTCCCAGTGGACGCAGTATTTT. It specifies CSVETSGGSSQWTQYF.

The chain couples TRBV7-2 to TRBJ2-7; TRBD1 might be the D (5 bases). This CDR3 comprises 13 residues. The V end was cut by 11 bases, the J end by 5 bases, with 19 bases between. The V gene's germline CDR1 is SGHTA and CDR2 FQGNSA. CDR3: CASRQGTFDEQYF. CDR3 in DNA: TGTGCCTCCAGGCAGGGAACCTTTGACGAGCAGTACTTC.

This clone has only a few counts. The rearrangement links TRBV4-2 to TRBJ2-2; TRBD1 might be the D (5 bases). The CDR3 loop spans 16 amino acids. V gave up 0 bases and J gave up 0 bases, with 8 bases separating them. Per germline, CDR1 LGHNA and CDR2 YNFKEQ. The CDR3 region is CASSQETASNTGELFF. The CDR3 bases are TGTGCCAGCAGCCAAGAGACAGCATCGAACACCGGGGAGCTGTTTTTT.

This clone was seen more than once but under ten times. The chain links TRBV7-9 to TRBJ2-1, with 10 bases fitting TRBD2. Germline trimming cut 5 bases from V and 6 bases from J; bases unmatched to any gene: 13. Germline CDR1 and CDR2: SEHNR and FQNEAQ (reference sequence). The CDR3 totals 17 residues. The CDR3 sequence is CASSPHILAGRSNEQFF. CDR3 coding DNA: TGTGCCAGCAGCCCCCACATACTAGCGGGGAGATCCAATGAGCAGTTCTTC.

V usage is TRBV30 and J usage is TRBJ2-7, with D unresolved. The CDR3 consists of 12 residues. Germline V lookup: CDR1 GTSNPN, CDR2 SVGIG (reference sequence). With 0 bases removed from V and 6 bases from J, the gap between germline ends came to 9 bases. This CDR3 is CAWSVAPLEQYF. In DNA, the CDR3 is TGTGCCTGGAGTGTGGCACCTCTCGAGCAGTACTTC.

This clone was counted between two and nine times. The V call is TRBV6-6, the J call TRBJ1-2; D not resolved. Trimming shortened V by 7 bases and J by 2 bases, and 17 bases separated the two germline ends. Germline V gives CDR1 MNHNY, CDR2 SVGAGI (reference sequence). The CDR3 runs to 15 residues. CDR3 sequence (DNA): TGTGCCAGCAACCCAAAGGGAACCCCAAACTATGGCTACACCTTC. Translation gives CASNPKGTPNYGYTF.

Only a few counts were recorded for this clone. This chain connects TRBV7-2 to TRBJ2-4; D unclear. The CDR3 contains 17 residues. CDR1 and CDR2 (germline): SGHTA, FQGNSA. V was shortened by 0 bases and J by 0 bases, with 12 bases between the two germline ends. CDR3 sequence reads: CASSLASRPLAKNIQYF. Here the CDR3 DNA reads TGTGCCAGCAGCTTAGCGTCGAGACCGCTAGCCAAAAACATTCAGTACTTC. Full variable domain (outside the CDR3, taken from reference TRBV7-2 and TRBJ2-4): GAGVSQSPSNKVTEKGKDVELRCDPISGHTALYWYRQSLGQGLEFLIYFQGNSAPDKSGLPSDRFSAERTGGSVSTLTIQRTQQEDSAVYLCASSLASRPLAKNIQYFGAGTRLSVL.

The chain employs TRBV5-6 and TRBJ1-6, with 11 bases matching TRBD1. After removal of 7 bases from V and 7 bases from J, the junction contained 7 bases not matched to a gene. CDR1 is SGHDT and CDR2 is YYEEEE in the germline V gene. The CDR3 spans 15 residues. CDR3 DNA sequence: TGTGCCAGCCGTCCGAGGACAGGGGGCAATTCACCCCTCCACTTT. Protein sequence: CASRPRTGGNSPLHF.

The table lists this clone with a count of one. V gene TRBV7-9 combines with J gene TRBJ2-6; D might be TRBD1 (6 bases). The CDR3 has 17 amino acids. Germline lookup yields CDR1 SEHNR and CDR2 FQNEAQ (reference sequence). Between the trimmed V and J ends, which lost 1 base and 2 bases, there was a span of 12 bases. CDR3 region: CASSLGYRAAGANVLTF. CDR3 DNA sequence: TGTGCCAGCAGCTTAGGGTACAGGGCGGCTGGGGCCAACGTCCTGACTTTC.

This clone was seen a few times. The V and J genes are TRBV27 and TRBJ2-5; no firm D call. The germline V gene has CDR1 MNHEY and CDR2 SMNVEV (reference sequence). This CDR3 spans 14 amino acids. The V end lost 5 bases, the J end lost 4 bases, and 14 bases lay between the germline ends. CDR3 protein: CASSPSWRVETQYF. CDR3 coding DNA: TGTGCCAGCAGTCCCTCTTGGCGTGTAGAGACCCAGTACTTC.

This clone was counted a few times. The chain is built from TRBV27 and TRBJ2-5; D not resolved. Germline V gene sequence: CDR1 MNHEY, CDR2 SMNVEV (reference sequence). The CDR3 has 11 residues. The V and J ends lost 3 bases and 6 bases respectively, with 5 bases between them. The CDR3 here is CASSFGQTQYF. The CDR3 DNA is TGTGCCAGCAGTTTCGGACAGACCCAGTACTTC.

This clone turned up a few times. The rearrangement joins TRBV18 to TRBJ1-6, with TRBD1 matching 7 bases. The ends lost 1 base at V and 7 bases at J; junction bases unmatched: 4. The CDR3 runs 15 residues. Looked up from germline, CDR1 is KGHSH and CDR2 is LQKENI. CDR3 sequence reads: CASSPQTGTNSPLHF. CDR3 in DNA: TGTGCCAGCTCACCACAGACAGGGACCAATTCACCCCTCCACTTT.

This clone occurred a few times. The chain has TRBV14 and TRBJ1-1; unclear D gene. From germline, CDR1 is SGHDN and CDR2 FVKESK. Trimming removed 4 bases at V and 1 base at J, with 13 bases between. This CDR3 spans 15 amino acids. DNA for the CDR3: TGTGCCAGCAGCCTTCGTTCCATAGCGAACACTGAAGCTTTCTTT. As protein: CASSLRSIANTEAFF.